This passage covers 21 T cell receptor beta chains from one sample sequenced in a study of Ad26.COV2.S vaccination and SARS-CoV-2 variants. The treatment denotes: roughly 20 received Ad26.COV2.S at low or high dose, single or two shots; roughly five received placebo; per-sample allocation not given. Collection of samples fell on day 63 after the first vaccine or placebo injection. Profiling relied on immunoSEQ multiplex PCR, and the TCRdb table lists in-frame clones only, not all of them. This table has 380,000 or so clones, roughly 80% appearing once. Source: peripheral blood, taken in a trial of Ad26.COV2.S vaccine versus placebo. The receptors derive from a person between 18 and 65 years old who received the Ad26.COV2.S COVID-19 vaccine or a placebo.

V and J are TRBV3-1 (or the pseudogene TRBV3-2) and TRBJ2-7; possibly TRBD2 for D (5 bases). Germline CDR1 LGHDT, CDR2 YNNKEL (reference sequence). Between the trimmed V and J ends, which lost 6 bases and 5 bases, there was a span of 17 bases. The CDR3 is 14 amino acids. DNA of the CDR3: TGTGCCAGCAGGTCCCCGGGAAGGGAGAACGAGCAGTACTTC. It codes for CASRSPGRENEQYF.

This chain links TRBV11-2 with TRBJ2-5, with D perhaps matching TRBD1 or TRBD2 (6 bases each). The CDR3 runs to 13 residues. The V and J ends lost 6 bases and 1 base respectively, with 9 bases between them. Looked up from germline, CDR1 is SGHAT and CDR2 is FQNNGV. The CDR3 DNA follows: TGTGCCAGCAGACAGGGACTCCAAGAGACCCAGTACTTC. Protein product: CASRQGLQETQYF. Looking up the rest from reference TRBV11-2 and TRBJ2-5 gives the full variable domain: EAGVAQSPRYKIIEKRQSVAFWCNPISGHATLYWYQQILGQGPKLLIQFQNNGVVDDSQLPKDRFSAERLKGVDSTLKIQPAKLEDSAVYLCASRQGLQETQYFGPGTRLLVL.

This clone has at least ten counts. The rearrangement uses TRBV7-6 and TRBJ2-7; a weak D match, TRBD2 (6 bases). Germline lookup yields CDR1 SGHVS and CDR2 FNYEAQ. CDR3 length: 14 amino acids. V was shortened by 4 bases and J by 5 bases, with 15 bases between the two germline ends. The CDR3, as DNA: TGTGCCAGCAGCTCCGCCGCGGGGCCCCACGAGCAGTACTTC. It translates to CASSSAAGPHEQYF.

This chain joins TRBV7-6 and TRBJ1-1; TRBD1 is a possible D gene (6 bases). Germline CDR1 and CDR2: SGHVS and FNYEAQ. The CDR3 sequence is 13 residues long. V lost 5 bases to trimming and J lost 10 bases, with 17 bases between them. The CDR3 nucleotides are TGTGCCAGCAGCCCGGGGCGAGGGGGGAGAGCTTTCTTT. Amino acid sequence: CASSPGRGGRAFF.

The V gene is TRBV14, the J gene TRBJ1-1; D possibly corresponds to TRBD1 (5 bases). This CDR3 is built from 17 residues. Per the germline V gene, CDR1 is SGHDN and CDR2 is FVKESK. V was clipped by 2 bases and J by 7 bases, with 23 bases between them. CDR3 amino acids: CASSQIGQGIKGREAFF. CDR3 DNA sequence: TGTGCCAGCAGCCAAATCGGGCAGGGAATCAAAGGCCGTGAAGCTTTCTTT.

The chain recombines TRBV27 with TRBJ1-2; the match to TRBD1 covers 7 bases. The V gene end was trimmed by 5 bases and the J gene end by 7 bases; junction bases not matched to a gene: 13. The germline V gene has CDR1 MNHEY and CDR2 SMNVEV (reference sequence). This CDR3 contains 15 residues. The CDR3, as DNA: TGTGCCAGCAGTCCACCCCCCGACAGGGTACGTGGCTACACCTTC. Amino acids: CASSPPPDRVRGYTF.

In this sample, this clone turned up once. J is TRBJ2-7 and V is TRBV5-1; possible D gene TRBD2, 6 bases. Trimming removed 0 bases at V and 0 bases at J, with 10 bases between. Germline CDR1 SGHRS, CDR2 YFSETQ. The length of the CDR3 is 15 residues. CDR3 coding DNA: TGCGCCAGCAGCTTGGGAGGGGAGGTCTCCTACGAGCAGTACTTC. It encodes CASSLGGEVSYEQYF.

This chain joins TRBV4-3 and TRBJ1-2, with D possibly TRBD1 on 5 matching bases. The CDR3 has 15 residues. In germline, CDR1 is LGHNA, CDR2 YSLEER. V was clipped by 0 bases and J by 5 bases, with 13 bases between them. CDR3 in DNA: TGCGCCAGCAGCCAAGATGCGTTCGGGACTTATGGCTACACCTTC. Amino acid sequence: CASSQDAFGTYGYTF.

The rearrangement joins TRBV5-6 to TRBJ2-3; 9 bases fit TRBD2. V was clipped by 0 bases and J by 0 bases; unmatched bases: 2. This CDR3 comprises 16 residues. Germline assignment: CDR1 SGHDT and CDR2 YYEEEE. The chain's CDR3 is CASSLVLAGSTDTQYF. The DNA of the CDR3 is TGTGCCAGCAGCTTGGTTCTAGCGGGGAGCACAGATACGCAGTATTTT.

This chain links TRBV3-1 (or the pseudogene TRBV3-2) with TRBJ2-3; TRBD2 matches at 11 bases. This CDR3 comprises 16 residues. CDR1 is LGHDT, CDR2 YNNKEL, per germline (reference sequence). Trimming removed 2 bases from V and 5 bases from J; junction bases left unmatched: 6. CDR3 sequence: CASSQLAGGAVDTQYF. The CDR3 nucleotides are TGTGCCAGCAGCCAACTAGCGGGGGGTGCCGTAGATACGCAGTATTTT.

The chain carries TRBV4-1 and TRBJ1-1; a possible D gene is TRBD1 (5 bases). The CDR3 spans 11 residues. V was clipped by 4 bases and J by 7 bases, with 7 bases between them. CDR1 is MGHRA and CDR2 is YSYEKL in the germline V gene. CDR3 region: CASSLGGEAFF. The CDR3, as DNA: TGCGCCAGCAGCCTGGGGGGTGAAGCTTTCTTT.

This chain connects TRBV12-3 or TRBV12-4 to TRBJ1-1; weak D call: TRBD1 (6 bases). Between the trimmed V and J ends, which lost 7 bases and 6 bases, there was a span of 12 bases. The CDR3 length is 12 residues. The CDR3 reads CASTAGGPEAFF. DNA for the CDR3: TGTGCCAGCACCGCCGGGGGCCCTGAAGCTTTCTTT.

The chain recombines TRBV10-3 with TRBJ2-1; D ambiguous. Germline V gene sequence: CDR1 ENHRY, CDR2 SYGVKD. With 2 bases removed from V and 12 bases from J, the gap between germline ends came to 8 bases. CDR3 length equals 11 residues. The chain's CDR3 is CAISERLGQFF. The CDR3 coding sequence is TGTGCCATCAGTGAGCGGTTGGGGCAGTTCTTC.

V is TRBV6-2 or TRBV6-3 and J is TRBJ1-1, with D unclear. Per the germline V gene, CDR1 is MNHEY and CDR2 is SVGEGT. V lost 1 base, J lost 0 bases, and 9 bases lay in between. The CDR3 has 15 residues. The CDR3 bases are TGTGCCAGCAGTTACTGGACTTCAATGAACACTGAAGCTTTCTTT. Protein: CASSYWTSMNTEAFF.

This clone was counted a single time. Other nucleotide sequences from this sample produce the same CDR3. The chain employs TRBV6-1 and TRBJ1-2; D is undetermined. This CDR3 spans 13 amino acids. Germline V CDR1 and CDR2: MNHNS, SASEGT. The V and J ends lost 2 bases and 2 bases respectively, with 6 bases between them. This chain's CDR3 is CASSERENYGYTF. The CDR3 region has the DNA TGTGCCAGCAGTGAAAGAGAAAACTATGGCTACACCTTC.

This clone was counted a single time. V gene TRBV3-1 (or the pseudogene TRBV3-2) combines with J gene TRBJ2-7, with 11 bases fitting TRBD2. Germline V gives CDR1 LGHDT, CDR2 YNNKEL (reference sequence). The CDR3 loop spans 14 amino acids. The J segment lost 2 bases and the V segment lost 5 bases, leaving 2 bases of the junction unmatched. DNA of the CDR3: TGTGCCAGCAGCGGACTAGCGGGCCCCTACGAGCAGTACTTC. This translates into CASSGLAGPYEQYF.

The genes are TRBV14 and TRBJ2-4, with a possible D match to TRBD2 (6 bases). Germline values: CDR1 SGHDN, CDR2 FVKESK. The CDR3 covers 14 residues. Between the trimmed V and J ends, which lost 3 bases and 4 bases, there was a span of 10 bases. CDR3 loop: CASSQWRAKNIQYF. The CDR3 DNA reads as TGTGCCAGCAGCCAGTGGAGGGCGAAAAACATTCAGTACTTC.

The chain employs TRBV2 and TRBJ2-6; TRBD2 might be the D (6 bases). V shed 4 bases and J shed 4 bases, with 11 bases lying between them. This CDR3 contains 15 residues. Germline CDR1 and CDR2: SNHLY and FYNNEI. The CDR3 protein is CASSGGGRGANVLTF. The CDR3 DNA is TGTGCCAGCAGTGGAGGAGGGAGGGGGGCCAACGTCCTGACTTTC.

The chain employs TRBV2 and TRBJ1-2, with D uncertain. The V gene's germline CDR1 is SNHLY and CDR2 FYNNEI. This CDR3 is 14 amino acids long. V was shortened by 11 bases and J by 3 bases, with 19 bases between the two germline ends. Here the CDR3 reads CAFSTRVMDYGYTF. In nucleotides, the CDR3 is TGTGCCTTCAGCACGAGAGTTATGGACTATGGCTACACCTTC. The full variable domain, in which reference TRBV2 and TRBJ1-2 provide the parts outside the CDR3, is EPEVTQTPSHQVTQMGQEVILRCVPISNHLYFYWYRQILGQKVEFLVSFYNNEISEKSEIFDDQFSVERPDGSNFTLKIRSTKLEDSAMYFCAFSTRVMDYGYTFGSGTRLTVV.

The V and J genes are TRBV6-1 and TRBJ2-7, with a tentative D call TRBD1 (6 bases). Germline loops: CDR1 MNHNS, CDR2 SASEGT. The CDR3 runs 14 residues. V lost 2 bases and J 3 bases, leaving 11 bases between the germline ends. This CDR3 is CASSERSGVYEQYF. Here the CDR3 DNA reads TGTGCCAGCAGTGAAAGGTCAGGGGTCTACGAGCAGTACTTC.

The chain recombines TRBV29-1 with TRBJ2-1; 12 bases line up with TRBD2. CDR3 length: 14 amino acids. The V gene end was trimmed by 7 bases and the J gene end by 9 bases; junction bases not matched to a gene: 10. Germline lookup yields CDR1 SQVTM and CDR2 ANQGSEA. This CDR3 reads CSARDSSGRGEQFF. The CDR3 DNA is TGCAGCGCGAGGGACTCTAGCGGGAGGGGTGAGCAGTTCTTC.